This T cell receptor (beta chain) came from a study of T cell repertoires in cytomegalovirus infection. The wider study: Through public TCR beta signatures, both CMV infection and matching HLA type were indicated.

Study observations and caveats: Carriers of CMV and the relevant HLA type were discriminated by public TCR beta frequency. Predominance within the ex vivo response was attributable to HLA-C-restricted CMV-specific TCR beta clonotypes.

Germline values: CDR1 MGHRA, CDR2 YSYEKL. The CDR3 is 15 residues long. V dropped 0 bases and J dropped 14; count of bases not matched to a gene: 12. Turning to this clonotype: Its antigen is unknown.

Using its own MiXCR run on the reads, TCRdb lists one record per CDR3 protein. The table has 110,000 to 150,000 distinct CDR3 sequences, 32% seen once; the top ten hold roughly half. The clonotype was recovered from a human donor in good health (CMV status not recorded). Some clones in this sample may be carry-over from other donors' samples. V is TRBV4-1 and J is TRBJ2-5, with 10 positions matching TRBD2. This specimen consisted of CD8+ T cells from cultured PBMCs, obtained from culture after CMV antigen stimulation. CDR3 protein: CASSQDLSGGAFPYF. DNA for the CDR3: TGCGCCAGCAGCCAAGATCTAAGCGGGGGGGCTTTCCCCTACTTC.